These 27 T cell receptor beta chains came from one sample sequenced in a study of identifying expanded T cells in peripheral blood. The assay was immunoSEQ multiplex PCR, and TCRdb's table has in-frame clones only and misses some. Of about 110,000 clones detected, 88% appear once; the ten largest clones hold roughly 7.6%. Sequences were obtained from blood. These receptors came from a person between 18 and 75 years old in good health.

The V gene is TRBV5-1, the J gene TRBJ1-2; the D gene is possibly TRBD1 (6 bases). The V and J ends lost 0 bases and 2 bases respectively, with 8 bases between them. This CDR3 is built from 14 residues. CDR1 and CDR2 (germline): SGHRS, YFSETQ. CDR3 DNA sequence: TGCGCCAGCAGCTTGGGGACAGCGAACTATGGCTACACCTTC. Its translation: CASSLGTANYGYTF.

In the case of this clone: Other DNA sequences in the sample encode the same CDR3. The chain has TRBV7-9 and TRBJ2-2; D gene ambiguous. The germline CDR1 and CDR2 sequences are SEHNR and FQNEAQ (reference sequence). The V and J ends lost 3 bases and 5 bases respectively, with 7 bases between them. The CDR3 is 13 amino acids. The CDR3 spells CASSLKGTGELFF. The CDR3 coding sequence is TGTGCCAGCAGCTTGAAGGGTACCGGGGAGCTGTTTTTT.

The chain has TRBV4-3 and TRBJ2-5; 8 bases agree with TRBD1. The CDR3 loop spans 16 amino acids. The germline CDR1 and CDR2 sequences are LGHNA and YSLEER. Trimming at V came to 2 bases and at J to 2 bases, leaving 7 bases not matched to a gene. The CDR3 is CASSQTGTGKQETQYF. CDR3 nucleotides: TGCGCCAGCAGCCAAACCGGGACAGGAAAGCAAGAGACCCAGTACTTC.

This chain connects TRBV7-6 to TRBJ2-5; D perhaps matches TRBD2 (5 bases). Germline CDR1 and CDR2: SGHVS and FNYEAQ. The CDR3 runs to 13 residues. The V end lost 1 base, the J end lost 5 bases, and 8 bases lay between the germline ends. The CDR3 loop reads CASSLGGFETQYF. CDR3 in DNA: TGTGCCAGCAGCTTAGGAGGGTTCGAGACCCAGTACTTC.

The chain links TRBV5-1 to TRBJ2-3; D is ambiguous. The CDR3 has 15 amino acids. The V gene's germline CDR1 is SGHRS and CDR2 YFSETQ. With 4 bases removed from V and 2 bases from J, the gap between germline ends came to 14 bases. The CDR3 bases are TGCGCCAGCAGCCCCCACTCGGATGACACAGATACGCAGTATTTT. This codes for CASSPHSDDTDTQYF. The full variable domain, in which reference TRBV5-1 and TRBJ2-3 provide the parts outside the CDR3, is KAGVTQTPRYLIKTRGQQVTLSCSPISGHRSVSWYQQTPGQGLQFLFEYFSETQRNKGNFPGRFSGRQFSNSRSEMNVSTLELGDSALYLCASSPHSDDTDTQYFGPGTRLTVL.

The chain employs TRBV10-2 and TRBJ2-2, with 7 nucleotides matching TRBD2. V gave up 3 bases and J gave up 7 bases; unmatched junction bases: 5. Germline CDR1 is WSHSY and CDR2 is SAAADI. CDR3 size: 14 residues. CDR3 nucleotide sequence: TGCGCCAGCAGTGACGCGGGAGTGTTCGGGGAGCTGTTTTTT. This encodes CASSDAGVFGELFF.

J is TRBJ2-3 and V is TRBV7-2; D is undetermined. CDR1 is SGHTA and CDR2 is FQGNSA in the germline V gene. CDR3 length equals 14 residues. V lost 6 bases and J lost 7, with 17 bases in between. The CDR3 DNA follows: TGTGCCAGCAGTCCACACTACCCCCCGAATACGCAGTATTTT. Translation gives CASSPHYPPNTQYF.

The genes are TRBV28 and TRBJ2-1; D not certain. The CDR3 spans 16 residues. The germline gives CDR1 MDHEN, CDR2 SYDVKM. Trimming pared 7 bases from V and 2 bases from J, leaving 18 bases between. CDR3 DNA sequence: TGTGCCAGCAAAAACGGGTCCCCTTACGCCTACAATGAGCAGTTCTTC. It codes for CASKNGSPYAYNEQFF.

Here the CDR3 reads CASKINFGGEQYF. CDR3 in DNA: TGTGCCAGCAAAATTAACTTCGGCGGCGAGCAGTACTTC. The rearrangement uses TRBV2 and TRBJ2-7; D gene unclear. The CDR3 length is 13 residues. V was trimmed by 7 bases and J by 6 bases, leaving 16 bases between them. CDR1 and CDR2 from the germline V gene are SNHLY and FYNNEI.

This clone was seen only once. This chain connects TRBV7-9 to TRBJ1-4; possibly TRBD1 for D (5 bases). V dropped 5 bases and J dropped 5 bases, with 15 bases sitting between them. The germline gives CDR1 SEHNR, CDR2 FQNEAQ (reference sequence). This CDR3 comprises 15 residues. This CDR3 is CASSPTGRRNEKLFF. The CDR3 region has the DNA TGTGCCAGCAGCCCCACGGGACGGAGAAATGAAAAACTGTTTTTT. Drawing the rest from reference TRBV7-9 and TRBJ1-4, the complete variable domain is DTGVSQNPRHKITKRGQNVTFRCDPISEHNRLYWYRQTLGQGPEFLTYFQNEAQLEKSRLLSDRFSAERPKGSFSTLEIQRTEQGDSAMYLCASSPTGRRNEKLFFGSGTQLSVL.

This clone was counted once. V and J are TRBV7-2 and TRBJ1-6; TRBD1 might be the D (5 bases). CDR1 and CDR2 (germline): SGHTA, FQGNSA. This CDR3 is built from 17 residues. Between the trimmed V and J ends, which lost 1 base and 4 bases, there was a span of 14 bases. The CDR3 here is CASSLVFGGTYNSPLHF. Written as DNA, the CDR3 is TGTGCCAGCAGCTTAGTATTCGGCGGGACTTATAATTCACCCCTCCACTTT.

V and J are TRBV19 and TRBJ2-5; 8 bases agree with TRBD2. The germline V gene encodes CDR1 LNHDA and CDR2 SQIVND (reference sequence). V lost 5 bases and J lost 2; bases outside the gene matches: 7. This CDR3 is built from 15 residues. The CDR3 coding sequence is TGTGCCAGTAGTCCGGAGCGGGGGAATCAAGAGACCCAGTACTTC. It yields the protein CASSPERGNQETQYF.

The chain recombines TRBV7-9 with TRBJ2-1; TRBD1 might be the D (6 bases). The germline V gene encodes CDR1 SEHNR and CDR2 FQNEAQ (reference sequence). This CDR3 comprises 17 residues. The ends were cut back, 1 base at V and 0 bases at J, with 13 bases in the middle. CDR3 in amino acids: CASSLVLEQGSYNEQFF. DNA of the CDR3: TGTGCCAGCAGCTTAGTGCTTGAACAGGGCTCCTACAATGAGCAGTTCTTC.

The V gene is TRBV4-2, the J gene TRBJ1-1; D is ambiguous. There are 15 residues in the CDR3. Germline V gene data show CDR1 as LGHNA and CDR2 as YNFKEQ. V was trimmed by 4 bases and J by 1 base, leaving 13 bases between them. CDR3 in DNA: TGTGCCAGCAGCCTTAACTCCTGGGGGAACACTGAAGCTTTCTTT. It encodes CASSLNSWGNTEAFF.

The chain has TRBV5-1 and TRBJ2-1; TRBD1 might be the D (5 bases). CDR3 length equals 14 residues. Deletions cut 0 bases from V and 4 bases from J, with 8 bases between. Germline V gene data show CDR1 as SGHRS and CDR2 as YFSETQ. CDR3 sequence reads: CASSLGDRYNEQFF. The CDR3 region has the DNA TGCGCCAGCAGCTTGGGCGACAGATACAATGAGCAGTTCTTC.

The J gene is TRBJ2-1, the V gene TRBV5-1; 7 positions match TRBD1. The CDR3 totals 13 residues. The V gene's germline CDR1 is SGHRS and CDR2 YFSETQ. V shed 4 bases and J 4 bases; nucleotides not matched to a gene: 2. CDR3 sequence reads: CASSVGQYNEQFF. As DNA, the CDR3 is TGCGCCAGCAGCGTGGGACAGTACAATGAGCAGTTCTTC.

This clone was observed a handful of times. This chain uses TRBV2 with TRBJ2-7; no reliable D call. This CDR3 is built from 16 residues. CDR1 and CDR2 from the germline V gene are SNHLY and FYNNEI. The V and J ends lost 3 bases and 4 bases respectively, with 19 bases between them. CDR3 in amino acids: CASSELSSPEKYEQYF. The DNA of the CDR3 is TGTGCCAGCAGTGAGCTTTCGAGCCCGGAAAAATACGAGCAGTACTTC.

The chain joins TRBV5-1 to TRBJ2-1, with D perhaps being TRBD1 or TRBD2 (6 bases each). The CDR3 spans 14 residues. The V end lost 4 bases, the J end lost 4 bases, and 12 bases lay between the germline ends. CDR1 is SGHRS and CDR2 is YFSETQ in the germline V gene. The CDR3 is CASSQGGTYNEQFF. The DNA for the CDR3 is TGCGCCAGCAGCCAAGGGGGGACTTACAATGAGCAGTTCTTC.

The rearrangement links TRBV5-1 to TRBJ2-7; TRBD2 aligns across 15 bases. V lost 4 bases, J lost 5 bases, and 4 bases stayed unmatched. The CDR3 extends over 15 amino acids. Germline CDR1 and CDR2: SGHRS and YFSETQ. The CDR3 region has the DNA TGCGCCAGCAGCCGAGGACTAGCGGGAGGGGACGAGCAGTACTTC. Amino acid sequence: CASSRGLAGGDEQYF.

V is TRBV30 and J is TRBJ1-5; TRBD1 matches at 7 bases. Per germline, CDR1 GTSNPN and CDR2 SVGIG (reference sequence). Trimming at V came to 0 bases and at J to 2 bases, leaving 13 bases not matched to a gene. The CDR3 has 18 amino acids. CDR3 residues: CAWSVYPIGTEGNQPQHF. The DNA for the CDR3 is TGTGCCTGGAGTGTATACCCAATCGGGACAGAAGGCAATCAGCCCCAGCATTTT.

On this clone itself: The germline gene is not matched at one end of the junction; a read error may be the cause. This sequence joins TRBV5-4 and TRBJ2-1; no definite D call. In germline, CDR1 is SGHNT, CDR2 YYREEE (reference sequence). CDR3 length: 11 amino acids. CDR3 nucleotide sequence: TGCGCCAGCAGTGGAGACAATGAGCAGTTCTTC. It specifies CASSGDNEQFF.

The gene calls are TRBV27 and TRBJ1-1, with 9 positions matching TRBD1. Germline V CDR1 and CDR2: MNHEY, SMNVEV (reference sequence). Unmatched junction bases numbered 3, after V lost 0 bases and J lost 1 base. CDR3 size: 16 residues. The CDR3 here is CASSLSTGGGNTEAFF. The CDR3 DNA follows: TGTGCCAGCAGTTTATCGACAGGGGGTGGGAACACTGAAGCTTTCTTT.

The gene calls are TRBV9 and TRBJ2-2; D ambiguous. The CDR3 runs 16 residues. Trimming cost V 0 bases and J 4 bases, with 13 bases left between them. Germline V gene sequence: CDR1 SGDLS, CDR2 YYNGEE. The CDR3 DNA reads as TGTGCCAGCAGCGTAGGGGGTACAGCCAGCACCGGGGAGCTGTTTTTT. It codes for CASSVGGTASTGELFF.

V is TRBV9 and J is TRBJ2-7; 10 bases are a match to TRBD2. Germline CDR1 and CDR2: SGDLS and YYNGEE. This CDR3 comprises 15 residues. Trimming cost V 3 bases and J 4 bases; bases outside gene matches: 7. The CDR3 spells CASSASGSGEYEQYF. The CDR3 DNA sequence: TGTGCCAGCAGCGCTAGCGGGAGTGGGGAATACGAGCAGTACTTC. Variable domain in full (rest from reference TRBV9 and TRBJ2-7): DSGVTQTPKHLITATGQRVTLRCSPRSGDLSVYWYQQSLDQGLQFLIQYYNGEERAKGNILERFSAQQFPDLHSELNLSSLELGDSALYFCASSASGSGEYEQYFGPGTRLTVT.

J is TRBJ2-5 and V is TRBV6-5; 7 bases match TRBD1. V lost 6 bases, J lost 1 base, and 5 bases stayed unmatched. This CDR3 region has 14 residues. Germline CDR1 MNHEY, CDR2 SVGAGI. For the CDR3, the DNA is TGTGCCAGCAGCCTGACAGGGACCCAAGAGACCCAGTACTTC. Protein sequence: CASSLTGTQETQYF.

The chain recombines TRBV4-3 with TRBJ1-3; unclear D gene. Trimming took 4 bases from V and 4 from J, leaving 14 bases between them. The CDR3 totals 15 residues. Germline V gene data show CDR1 as LGHNA and CDR2 as YSLEER. DNA for the CDR3: TGCGCCAGCAGCCCAGTCTCTGGTCAGGGAAACACCATATATTTT. Its protein is CASSPVSGQGNTIYF.

This chain uses TRBV2 with TRBJ1-5; possibly TRBD1 for D (6 bases). V lost 6 bases and J lost 5, with 14 bases in between. CDR1 and CDR2 (germline): SNHLY, FYNNEI. The CDR3 is 14 residues long. CDR3 sequence reads: CASRADSFYQPQHF. The DNA for the CDR3 is TGTGCCAGCAGGGCGGACAGCTTTTATCAGCCCCAGCATTTT. Based on the CDR3 plus reference TRBV2 and TRBJ1-5, the full variable domain is EPEVTQTPSHQVTQMGQEVILRCVPISNHLYFYWYRQILGQKVEFLVSFYNNEISEKSEIFDDQFSVERPDGSNFTLKIRSTKLEDSAMYFCASRADSFYQPQHFGDGTRLSIL.